The clone carrying this T cell receptor (beta chain) was picked up a small number of times. What it binds is unknown. From germline, CDR1 is SNHLY and CDR2 FYNNEI. The J segment lost 5 bases and the V segment lost 5 bases, leaving 10 bases of the junction unmatched. The CDR3 spans 15 residues. Expressed TCRB transcripts got sequenced, as all isolated RNA was reverse transcribed. TCRdb keeps only in-frame clones here, not all; method: immunoSEQ multiplex PCR. The data hold 970,000 or so clones, with about 17% observed a single time. The data were taken from a study of beta chain features in type 1 diabetes. Findings and limits, study-wide: Within patients, naive, central memory and Treg TCRB repertoires seemed more similar than within healthy donors.

The receptor was derived from a woman aged 18-29 years in good health. The V call is TRBV2, the J call TRBJ2-5, with 8 bases that match TRBD1. Sequenced: naive CD4+ T cells from blood. CDR3 in amino acids: CASSLGQGTVETQYF. CDR3 DNA: TGTGCCAGCAGTCTTGGACAGGGTACGGTGGAGACCCAGTACTTC.